This T cell receptor (beta chain) was captured in a study of blood T cell repertoires in COVID-19. At the level of the study: PBMCs, B-cell-depleted T cells, or T cells provided the cDNA or gDNA that made up the material.

In the authors' workflow: The authors estimated nucleated cell counts from reference gene primer amplification. Profiled with immunoSEQ multiplex PCR; TCRdb holds only in-frame clones, not every one. That table gives V, J and clone size, and the DNA gave D and trimming. The repertoire has 45,000 to 60,000 clones, around 72% of them found once; the top ten carry more than 13%. This CDR3 is built from 15 residues. The J segment lost 7 bases and the V segment lost 4 bases, leaving 9 bases of the junction unmatched. CDR1 and CDR2 (germline): SNHLY, FYNNEI. This clone was seen only a few times. V usage is TRBV2 and J usage is TRBJ1-4; 7 bases line up with TRBD1. Sequencing input: peripheral blood. The sequence was collected from a human donor with active or convalescent COVID-19. The donor label of this sample is uncertain. The CDR3, as DNA: TGTGCCAGCAGTGGTCGACAGGGATTTGGTGAAAAACTGTTTTTT. Translation: CASSGRQGFGEKLFF. Full variable domain (rest looked up from reference TRBV2 and TRBJ1-4): EPEVTQTPSHQVTQMGQEVILRCVPISNHLYFYWYRQILGQKVEFLVSFYNNEISEKSEIFDDQFSVERPDGSNFTLKIRSTKLEDSAMYFCASSGRQGFGEKLFFGSGTQLSVL.